Following are 31 T cell receptor beta chains from one sample sequenced in a study of T cell repertoires in cytomegalovirus infection. Their antigen targets remain unknown. TCRdb reprocessed the reads via MiXCR and lists one record per CDR3 protein. The sample lists about 830,000 distinct CDR3 sequences, about 33% seen once, with 12% in the top ten. This sample comprised cultured CD8+ T cells from PBMCs, obtained from culture after CMV antigen stimulation. Receptor source: a human donor in good health (CMV status not recorded). Some clones in this sample may be carry-over from other donors' samples.

This clonotype was picked up many times. The chain couples TRBV7-8 to TRBJ2-3, with 8 bases lining up with TRBD1. The CDR3 loop spans 17 amino acids. J was trimmed by 6 bases and V by 3 bases; bases with no gene match: 14. Per germline, CDR1 SGHVS and CDR2 FQNEAQ. CDR3 protein: CASSFPQGAAAMDTQYF. The CDR3 DNA reads as TGTGCCAGCAGCTTTCCTCAGGGGGCGGCGGCCATGGATACGCAGTATTTT. Using reference TRBV7-8 and TRBJ2-3 for the parts outside the CDR3, the full variable domain is GAGVSQSPRYKVAKRGQDVALRCDPISGHVSLFWYQQALGQGPEFLTYFQNEAQLDKSGLPSDRFFAERPEGSVSTLKIQRTQQEDSAVYLCASSFPQGAAAMDTQYFGPGTRLTVL.

The rearrangement uses TRBV27 and TRBJ2-7, with 7 nucleotides matching TRBD2. The germline V gene has CDR1 MNHEY and CDR2 SMNVEV (reference sequence). The CDR3 runs 15 residues. Trimming at V came to 2 bases and at J to 2 bases, leaving 6 bases not matched to a gene. In DNA form, the CDR3 reads TGTGCCAGCAGTTTAATGGGGGGGGTCCCCTACGAGCAGTACTTC. Residues: CASSLMGGVPYEQYF.

This chain uses TRBV29-1 with TRBJ2-2, with D unresolved. CDR1 and CDR2 from the germline V gene are SQVTM and ANQGSEA. The CDR3 length is 14 residues. Trimming pared 7 bases from V and 0 bases from J, leaving 12 bases between. The CDR3 DNA follows: TGCAGCGGTGGAAACCGATCGAACACCGGGGAGCTGTTTTTT. Protein sequence: CSGGNRSNTGELFF.

This chain connects TRBV12-3 or TRBV12-4 to TRBJ1-1, with TRBD1 as a possible D gene (5 bases). Trimming pared 7 bases from V and 6 bases from J, leaving 12 bases between. CDR3 size: 12 residues. CDR3 coding DNA: TGTGCCAGCACCTTGGGGGGGGCTGAAGCTTTCTTT. This codes for CASTLGGAEAFF.

V and J are TRBV7-8 and TRBJ1-5; 7 bases are a match to TRBD1. Germline-derived CDR1 and CDR2 are SGHVS and FQNEAQ. This CDR3 comprises 15 residues. V lost 6 bases, J lost 4 bases, and 9 bases stayed unmatched. The CDR3 region is CASRPQGKANQPQHF. CDR3 bases: TGTGCCAGCAGACCACAGGGGAAAGCAAATCAGCCCCAGCATTTT.

This clonotype was observed a few times. This chain links TRBV6-6 with TRBJ1-5; D perhaps matches TRBD1 (6 bases). This CDR3 has 18 amino acids. V was cut by 2 bases and J by 0 bases, with 17 bases left in between. Germline assignment: CDR1 MNHNY and CDR2 SVGAGI (reference sequence). The DNA for the CDR3 is TGTGCCAGCAGTTACACCCCACCGGACAGTTATAGCAATCAGCCCCAGCATTTT. Protein: CASSYTPPDSYSNQPQHF.

This chain links TRBV27 with TRBJ2-2, with 8 bases fitting TRBD1. CDR3 length: 15 residues. Germline V CDR1 and CDR2: MNHEY, SMNVEV (reference sequence). The trim removed 6 bases at V and 3 bases at J, leaving 6 bases unmatched. DNA of the CDR3: TGTGCCAGCAGCCGACAGGGGTCGGACACCGGGGAGCTGTTTTTT. Translation gives CASSRQGSDTGELFF.

This clonotype showed up just a few times. This chain links TRBV15 with TRBJ2-4; TRBD1 aligns across 10 bases. Trimming cost V 7 bases and J 0 bases; bases outside gene matches: 9. Germline V gene data show CDR1 as LNHNV and CDR2 as YYDKDF (reference sequence). The CDR3 totals 17 residues. CDR3 bases: TGTGCCACCACCCCTCGGACAGGGGGATTAGCCAAAAACATTCAGTACTTC. Translating it yields CATTPRTGGLAKNIQYF.

The V call is TRBV27, the J call TRBJ2-2; D is perhaps TRBD2 (7 bases). CDR3 size: 16 residues. The germline gives CDR1 MNHEY, CDR2 SMNVEV (reference sequence). Trimming removed 6 bases from V and 4 bases from J, with 18 bases in between. The CDR3 coding sequence is TGTGCCAGCAGCCCCCCACGGGGGGCGGGCACCGGGGAGCTGTTTTTT. Translating it yields CASSPPRGAGTGELFF.

This clonotype has more than one count but fewer than ten. This chain joins TRBV12-3 or TRBV12-4 and TRBJ2-3, with 8 bases matching TRBD2. Germline trimming cut 7 bases from V and 1 base from J; bases unmatched to any gene: 7. The CDR3 totals 15 residues. In DNA form, the CDR3 reads TGTGCCAGCACCCCGGGGGGGCTTCGCACAGATACGCAGTATTTT. Its protein is CASTPGGLRTDTQYF.

This clonotype was detected a few times. The chain joins TRBV7-6 to TRBJ2-2, with a weak D call TRBD1 (6 bases). The CDR3 runs to 16 residues. Deletions cut 5 bases from V and 5 bases from J, with 18 bases between. Germline-derived CDR1 and CDR2 are SGHVS and FNYEAQ. In nucleotides, the CDR3 is TGTGCCAGCAGCCCAGGGGCGGCGGTGGGGACCGGGGAGCTGTTTTTT. Its protein product is CASSPGAAVGTGELFF.

This clonotype was counted between two and nine times. The J gene is TRBJ1-2, the V gene TRBV11-2, with D tentatively TRBD1 (6 bases). There are 14 residues in the CDR3. Germline lookup yields CDR1 SGHAT and CDR2 FQNNGV. V was clipped by 4 bases and J by 2 bases, with 11 bases between them. CDR3 in amino acids: CASSWDNGNYGYTF. The CDR3 region has the DNA TGTGCCAGCAGCTGGGACAATGGAAACTATGGCTACACCTTC. Based on the CDR3 plus reference TRBV11-2 and TRBJ1-2, the full variable domain is EAGVAQSPRYKIIEKRQSVAFWCNPISGHATLYWYQQILGQGPKLLIQFQNNGVVDDSQLPKDRFSAERLKGVDSTLKIQPAKLEDSAVYLCASSWDNGNYGYTFGSGTRLTVV.

This clonotype has at least ten counts. The rearrangement joins TRBV7-8 to TRBJ2-7; TRBD2 agrees at 9 bases. In germline, CDR1 is SGHVS, CDR2 FQNEAQ. The CDR3 covers 15 residues. V trimming: 1 base; J trimming: 0 bases; junction bases outside the gene matches: 1. This chain's CDR3 is CASSLGGGASYEQYF. The CDR3 DNA reads as TGTGCCAGCAGCTTAGGCGGGGGGGCCTCCTACGAGCAGTACTTC. The whole variable domain, remainder taken from reference TRBV7-8 and TRBJ2-7, is GAGVSQSPRYKVAKRGQDVALRCDPISGHVSLFWYQQALGQGPEFLTYFQNEAQLDKSGLPSDRFFAERPEGSVSTLKIQRTQQEDSAVYLCASSLGGGASYEQYFGPGTRLTVT.

This sequence joins TRBV12-5 and TRBJ1-5; D uncertain. CDR1 is LGHNT, CDR2 FRNRAP, per germline. The V and J ends lost 0 bases and 7 bases respectively, with 13 bases between them. The CDR3 has 15 residues. The CDR3 DNA follows: TGTGCTAGTGGTTTGGTGGGTTGGGGTGAGCAGCCCCAGCATTTT. This codes for CASGLVGWGEQPQHF. The whole variable domain, remainder taken from reference TRBV12-5 and TRBJ1-5, is DARVTQTPRHKVTEMGQEVTMRCQPILGHNTVFWYRQTMMQGLELLAYFRNRAPLDDSGMPKDRFSAEMPDATLATLKIQPSEPRDSAVYFCASGLVGWGEQPQHFGDGTRLSIL.

The chain recombines TRBV7-9 with TRBJ1-2; D is undetermined. This CDR3 comprises 14 residues. From germline, CDR1 is SEHNR and CDR2 FQNEAQ (reference sequence). The V end was cut by 4 bases, the J end by 8 bases, with 17 bases between. CDR3 amino acids: CASSSRLGGFGYTF. The CDR3 DNA follows: TGTGCCAGCAGCTCCAGACTGGGAGGGTTCGGCTACACCTTC.

The chain carries TRBV7-9 and TRBJ1-1, with D possibly matching TRBD1 (5 bases). The CDR3 sequence is 15 residues long. Germline assignment: CDR1 SEHNR and CDR2 FQNEAQ (reference sequence). V was shortened by 5 bases and J by 7 bases, with 20 bases between the two germline ends. As DNA, the CDR3 is TGTGCCAGCAGCCCCAGATTGGGGGTCGGGGTTGAAGCTTTCTTT. It codes for CASSPRLGVGVEAFF.

The J gene is TRBJ1-1, the V gene TRBV19; tentatively, D is TRBD1 (5 bases). The germline V gene encodes CDR1 LNHDA and CDR2 SQIVND (reference sequence). CDR3 length equals 12 residues. CDR3 in amino acids: CATTGVDTEAFF. DNA for the CDR3: TGTGCTACAACGGGGGTAGACACTGAAGCTTTCTTT.

The chain has TRBV20-1 and TRBJ2-7; D gene unclear. V lost 0 bases, J lost 0 bases, and 12 bases lay in between. CDR3 size: 15 residues. Germline V gives CDR1 DFQATT, CDR2 SNEGSKA (reference sequence). The CDR3 region is CSARDRAGSSYEQYV. For the CDR3, the DNA is TGCAGTGCTAGAGATCGGGCAGGTAGCTCCTACGAGCAGTACGTC.

The chain employs TRBV4-1 and TRBJ2-1, with a possible D match to TRBD2 (6 bases). The V gene's germline CDR1 is MGHRA and CDR2 YSYEKL. Trimming left V 1 base short and J 10 bases short, with 20 bases between. The CDR3 totals 16 residues. Here the CDR3 DNA reads TGCGCCAGCAGCCAAGGTCCGGGGGTGGCCCGGGGGGAGCAGTTCTTC. This sequence encodes CASSQGPGVARGEQFF.

The V gene is TRBV27, the J gene TRBJ1-2; possible D gene TRBD1, 5 bases. Per germline, CDR1 MNHEY and CDR2 SMNVEV (reference sequence). Trimming removed 5 bases from V and 6 bases from J, with 22 bases in between. The CDR3 runs to 16 residues. CDR3 amino acids: CASSPIPIRQGHGYTF. The CDR3 bases are TGTGCCAGCAGTCCGATACCCATACGGCAGGGCCATGGCTACACCTTC.

The rearrangement links TRBV15 to TRBJ2-1, with D maybe TRBD1 (6 bases). The germline V and J ends were trimmed by 1 base and 7 bases, with 11 bases remaining between them. The germline V gene has CDR1 LNHNV and CDR2 YYDKDF (reference sequence). This CDR3 is 14 amino acids long. The CDR3 is CATSRAPRGNEQFF. CDR3 bases: TGTGCCACCAGCAGAGCACCCAGGGGAAATGAGCAGTTCTTC.

The chain has TRBV27 and TRBJ2-5; D gene unclear. The CDR3 runs to 15 residues. V lost 3 bases and J lost 1, with 12 bases in between. Germline lookup yields CDR1 MNHEY and CDR2 SMNVEV (reference sequence). The CDR3 DNA reads TGTGCCAGCAGTTTGGTGGGGAATACCCAAGAGACCCAGTACTTC. Its protein is CASSLVGNTQETQYF.

This chain links TRBV5-6 with TRBJ2-1; 8 bases fit TRBD1. CDR3 length: 15 residues. From germline, CDR1 is SGHDT and CDR2 YYEEEE. The J segment lost 3 bases and the V segment lost 3 bases, leaving 5 bases of the junction unmatched. The CDR3 DNA follows: TGTGCCAGCAGCTACTCCGGGACAGGCTACAATGAGCAGTTCTTC. Its protein product is CASSYSGTGYNEQFF.

This clonotype turned up a few times. V is TRBV11-2 and J is TRBJ1-5; tentative D call: TRBD1 (5 bases). The V and J ends lost 1 base and 5 bases respectively, with 12 bases between them. The CDR3 totals 15 residues. From germline, CDR1 is SGHAT and CDR2 FQNNGV. CDR3 DNA: TGTGCCAGCAGCTTAGGGCAGGGAAGGCATCAGCCCCAGCATTTT. Its translation is CASSLGQGRHQPQHF.

The chain employs TRBV19 and TRBJ2-1; 7 positions agree with TRBD2. The CDR3 length is 15 residues. Germline CDR1 is LNHDA and CDR2 is SQIVND (reference sequence). Germline trimming cut 7 bases from V and 0 bases from J; bases unmatched to any gene: 6. CDR3 sequence reads: CASKLSGGSYNEQFF. CDR3 nucleotide sequence: TGTGCCAGTAAGTTGTCGGGGGGCTCCTACAATGAGCAGTTCTTC.

The chain joins TRBV14 to TRBJ1-2; 12 nucleotides match TRBD1. This CDR3 is 16 amino acids long. Per the germline V gene, CDR1 is SGHDN and CDR2 is FVKESK. V shed 4 bases and J 5 bases; nucleotides not matched to a gene: 8. DNA for the CDR3: TGTGCCAGCAGCCTCCGGGACAGGGGGCGGGGATATGGCTACACCTTC. Encoded protein: CASSLRDRGRGYGYTF.

This rearrangement joins TRBV12-3 or TRBV12-4 to TRBJ2-5; D gene uncertain. Trimming stripped 7 bases from V and 5 bases from J, with 11 bases between. This CDR3 comprises 12 residues. CDR3 DNA: TGTGCCAGCAACTCCATCCGGGAGACCCAGTACTTC. It specifies CASNSIRETQYF.

This clonotype was counted a few times. The chain links TRBV20-1 to TRBJ2-7, with TRBD2 identical over 12 bases. Germline V gene data show CDR1 as DFQATT and CDR2 as SNEGSKA (reference sequence). This CDR3 spans 18 amino acids. The V and J ends lost 6 bases and 0 bases, in that order; junction bases with no gene match: 15. CDR3 bases: TGCAGTGCCGGAGCACTAGCGGGGGGTCCCTACTACTCCTACGAGCAGTACTTC. Protein product: CSAGALAGGPYYSYEQYF.

CDR3 coding DNA: TGTGCCAGTAGTATCCCCATCCTGCGGACCGGGGAGCTGTTTTTT. Translated, it gives CASSIPILRTGELFF. The chain recombines TRBV19 with TRBJ2-2, with D unresolved. In germline, CDR1 is LNHDA, CDR2 SQIVND (reference sequence). There are 15 residues in the CDR3. Trimming removed 3 bases at V and 5 bases at J, with 13 bases between.

This clonotype has ten or more counts. V is TRBV4-2 and J is TRBJ2-7; no clear D. CDR3 size: 17 residues. V was cut by 0 bases and J by 3 bases, with 18 bases left in between. Germline-derived CDR1 and CDR2 are LGHNA and YNFKEQ. CDR3 amino acids: CASSQDPCAQPDYEQYV. The CDR3 bases are TGTGCCAGCAGCCAAGATCCCTGCGCACAGCCGGACTACGAGCAGTACGTC.

This clonotype was seen a handful of times. The CDR3, as DNA: TGTGCCAGCAGCGTAGTGTCAGGGAAGGCTGAAGCTTTCTTT. It is translated as CASSVVSGKAEAFF. The rearrangement links TRBV9 to TRBJ1-1; D perhaps matches TRBD1 (5 bases). The length of the CDR3 is 14 residues. The V and J ends lost 0 bases and 6 bases respectively, with 12 bases between them. Per germline, CDR1 SGDLS and CDR2 YYNGEE.